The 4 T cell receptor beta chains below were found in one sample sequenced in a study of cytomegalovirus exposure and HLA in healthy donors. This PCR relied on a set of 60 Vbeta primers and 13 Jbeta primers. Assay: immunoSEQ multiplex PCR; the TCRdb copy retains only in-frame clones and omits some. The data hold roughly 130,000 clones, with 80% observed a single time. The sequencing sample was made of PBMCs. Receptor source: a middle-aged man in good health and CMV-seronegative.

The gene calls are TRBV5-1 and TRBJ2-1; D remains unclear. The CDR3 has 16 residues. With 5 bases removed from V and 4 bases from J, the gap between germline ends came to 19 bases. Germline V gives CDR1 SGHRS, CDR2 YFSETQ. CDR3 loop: CASRPVGGLAYNEQFF. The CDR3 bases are TGCGCCAGCAGACCCGTGGGTGGGCTGGCATACAATGAGCAGTTCTTC.

In nucleotides, the CDR3 is TGTGCCAGCAGTGAAGGACTAGCGGGGGGAGAGACCCAGTACTTC. Its translation: CASSEGLAGGETQYF. This sequence joins TRBV2 and TRBJ2-5; 13 bases map to TRBD2. V trimming: 1 base; J trimming: 4 bases; junction bases outside the gene matches: 0. The V gene's germline CDR1 is SNHLY and CDR2 FYNNEI. The CDR3 runs 15 residues. The whole variable domain, filled in from reference TRBV2 and TRBJ2-5, reads EPEVTQTPSHQVTQMGQEVILRCVPISNHLYFYWYRQILGQKVEFLVSFYNNEISEKSEIFDDQFSVERPDGSNFTLKIRSTKLEDSAMYFCASSEGLAGGETQYFGPGTRLLVL.

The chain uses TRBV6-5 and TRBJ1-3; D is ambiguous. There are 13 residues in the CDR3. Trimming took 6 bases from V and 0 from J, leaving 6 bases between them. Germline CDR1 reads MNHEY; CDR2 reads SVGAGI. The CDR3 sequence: CASSPSSGNTIYF. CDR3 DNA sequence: TGTGCCAGCAGCCCCAGCTCTGGAAACACCATATATTTT.

This chain's CDR3 is CASSPLQNHEQYF. CDR3 sequence (DNA): TGTGCCAGCTCACCACTTCAGAACCACGAGCAGTACTTC. V usage is TRBV18 and J usage is TRBJ2-7; D gene uncertain. There are 13 residues in the CDR3. V lost 1 base and J lost 5, with 9 bases in between. The germline gives CDR1 KGHSH, CDR2 LQKENI.